This entry concerns a single TCR beta chain. Its antigen is still unknown. The cryopreserved samples used held roughly 0.9-10 million PBMC prior to extraction of DNA. With survey level as its setting, the immunoSEQ assay was v3.0. Sequenced by immunoSEQ multiplex PCR; TCRdb stores in-frame clones only, minus some. Of tens of thousands of clones in the sample, roughly 84% were seen once. The data were taken from a study of long-term antiretroviral therapy in people with HIV. Study as a whole: Collection dates of the earliest samples fall about a decade before the 2015 immediate-ART recommendation. Study observations and caveats: Absence of data on ART adherence, viral resistance or therapy changes was noted. Transplant donor controls retained higher diversity, though diversity increased after ART.

The CDR3 contains 16 residues. V lost 5 bases and J lost 5, with 22 bases in between. CDR1 is SGHVS and CDR2 is FNYEAQ in the germline V gene. The chain uses TRBV7-6 and TRBJ2-7; tentatively, D is TRBD1 or TRBD2 (5 bases each). This sequence was found in a man aged 25-40 years with HIV. The specimen comprised unsorted PBMCs, sampled nearly 2.9 years after starting antiretroviral therapy. Written as DNA, the CDR3 is TGTGCCAGCAGCCCCTATAGCGTCCCGGGGACCCACGAGCAGTACTTC. Protein sequence: CASSPYSVPGTHEQYF.